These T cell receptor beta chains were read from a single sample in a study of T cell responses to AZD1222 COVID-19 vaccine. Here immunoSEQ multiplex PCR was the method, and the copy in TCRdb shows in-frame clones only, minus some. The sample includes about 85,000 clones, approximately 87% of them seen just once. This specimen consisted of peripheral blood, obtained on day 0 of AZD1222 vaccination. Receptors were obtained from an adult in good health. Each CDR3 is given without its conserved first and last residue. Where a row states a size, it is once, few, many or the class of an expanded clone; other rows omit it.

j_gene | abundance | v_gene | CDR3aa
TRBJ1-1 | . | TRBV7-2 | ASSLSGMNTEAF
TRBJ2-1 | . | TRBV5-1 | ASSLGGGVDEQF
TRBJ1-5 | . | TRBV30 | AWSVYRVNQPQH
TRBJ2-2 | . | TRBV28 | ASSLQQINTGELF
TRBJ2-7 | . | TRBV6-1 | ASSEIVTYEQY
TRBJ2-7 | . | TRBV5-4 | ASSLAQGLVLNEQY
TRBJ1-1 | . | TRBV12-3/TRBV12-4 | ASSPPEGRAF
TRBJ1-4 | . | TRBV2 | ASTPGTVDLF
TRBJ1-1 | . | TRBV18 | ASSPGRQGIEAF
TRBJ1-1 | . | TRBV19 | ASRTGVNTEAF
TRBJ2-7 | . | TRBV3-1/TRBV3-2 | ASSQNCPEGEQSAEQY
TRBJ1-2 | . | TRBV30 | AWRSGASYGYT
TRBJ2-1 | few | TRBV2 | ASSAPLQRLNEQF
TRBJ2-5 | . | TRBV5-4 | ASSVIGQIQETQY
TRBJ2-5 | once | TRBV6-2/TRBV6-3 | ASSPGGGGFRETQY
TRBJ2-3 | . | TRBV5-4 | ASSLPGGGTDTQY
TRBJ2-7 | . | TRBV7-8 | ASSPYRDEQY
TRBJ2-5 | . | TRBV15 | ATSRDPQETQY
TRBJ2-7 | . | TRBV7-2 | ASSFTSTGRPYEQY
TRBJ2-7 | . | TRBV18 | ASSPLAGLSYEQY
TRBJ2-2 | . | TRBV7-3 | ASSLLLSGELF
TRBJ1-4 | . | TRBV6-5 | ASRVNINEKLF
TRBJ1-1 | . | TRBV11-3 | ASSLGGDTEAF
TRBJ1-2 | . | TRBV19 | ASSIDTGRGYT
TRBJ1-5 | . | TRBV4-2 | ASSQATGPQH
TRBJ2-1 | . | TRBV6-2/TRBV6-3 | ASSISTGGSYNEQF
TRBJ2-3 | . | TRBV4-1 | ASSQGVGTSTDTQY
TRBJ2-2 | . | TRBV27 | ATSLGVGELF
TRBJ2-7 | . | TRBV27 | ASSRRDEQY
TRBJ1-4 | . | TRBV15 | ATLNRDLRHEKLF
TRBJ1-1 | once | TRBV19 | ASSMSLGAGNTEAF
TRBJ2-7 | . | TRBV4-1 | ASSQAPAGPYEQY
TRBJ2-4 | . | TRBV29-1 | SAELDSGNIQY